This TCR beta chain was recovered during a study of blood T cells in healthy people across ages. Alongside a J-beta primer mix, a sample-barcoded 5' primer served in a second PCR lasting roughly 7 to 11 cycles. CDR3-containing paired-end reads numbered at least 2.5 million in each sample. TCRdb used MiXCR to reprocess the 5' RACE reads, holding one entry per CDR3 protein. The data contain 600,000 to 850,000 distinct CDR3 sequences, roughly 47% of them seen just once; the ten biggest clones take up roughly 19%. This sequence was found in a woman in her fifties or sixties in good health. Sequenced sample: blood.

The CDR3 is CASSEEDPRLNDEQFF. The CDR3, as DNA: TGTGCCAGCAGTGAAGAGGATCCGAGACTAAACGATGAGCAGTTCTTC. The chain uses TRBV2 and TRBJ2-1; a weak D match, TRBD2 (5 bases). Germline loops: CDR1 SNHLY, CDR2 FYNNEI. The CDR3 consists of 16 residues. The V end was cut by 1 base, the J end by 8 bases, with 18 bases between.